Listed here are 5 T cell receptor beta chains from one sample, sequenced in a study of shared clonotypes between healthy human individuals (dated by TCRdb to 2020 to 2022). Libraries were constructed by the immunoSEQ multiplex PCR assay. Here the immuneACCESS table is served through TCRdb, limited to in-frame sequences with V and J called. Missing clones are a known gap in these copies; in checked studies unresolved V genes cover under half, and the rest lacks a known reason. A total of about 530,000 clones appear in this sample, around 96% of them only once. 0.05% to 0.07% of the sample goes to the ten largest clones. Sequencing was carried out using naive CD4+ T cells sorted from blood. This specimen's cell subset or site label, per the study, means: CD45RA+ positively selected. These receptors came from a woman in her 30s in good health.

The genes are TRBV18 and TRBJ2-1; D gene uncertain. Germline assignment: CDR1 KGHSH and CDR2 LQKENI. CDR3 size: 13 residues. Trimming removed 0 bases at V and 3 bases at J, with 3 bases between. CDR3 nucleotides: TGTGCCAGCTCACCACCGGGCTACAATGAGCAGTTCTTC. It codes for CASSPPGYNEQFF. The complete variable domain, with remaining parts taken from reference TRBV18 and TRBJ2-1, reads NAGVMQNPRHLVRRRGQEARLRCSPMKGHSHVYWYRQLPEEGLKFMVYLQKENIIDESGMPKERFSAEFPKEGPSILRIQQVVRGDSAAYFCASSPPGYNEQFFGPGTRLTVL.

This chain uses TRBV10-2 with TRBJ2-7; D is possibly TRBD1 or TRBD2 (5 bases each). V lost 6 bases and J 0 bases, leaving 12 bases between the germline ends. In germline, CDR1 is WSHSY, CDR2 SAAADI. The CDR3 has 14 residues. The CDR3 loop is CASSLGRNSYEQYF. In nucleotides, the CDR3 is TGCGCCAGCAGCCTGGGACGGAACTCCTACGAGCAGTACTTC.

The chain uses TRBV19 and TRBJ2-1; 7 bases agree with TRBD2. Per the germline V gene, CDR1 is LNHDA and CDR2 is SQIVND (reference sequence). Unmatched junction bases numbered 15, after V lost 3 bases and J lost 7 bases. The CDR3 spans 17 residues. The CDR3 nucleotides are TGTGCCAGTAGTATTCCCCAGGGACGGAGCGGGAAAAATGAGCAGTTCTTC. This codes for CASSIPQGRSGKNEQFF.

This clone is a singleton in its sample. The J gene is TRBJ1-3, the V gene TRBV18, with D hard to call. The V gene lost 3 bases and the J gene lost 0 bases, with 9 bases spanning the gap. The germline gives CDR1 KGHSH, CDR2 LQKENI. The CDR3 totals 15 residues. The CDR3 loop reads CASSPMDGSGNTIYF. The CDR3 DNA follows: TGTGCCAGCTCACCGATGGACGGCTCTGGAAACACCATATATTTT.

The chain links TRBV30 to TRBJ1-1; 8 bases are a match to TRBD1. Trimming cost V 3 bases and J 9 bases; bases outside gene matches: 6. Germline CDR1 and CDR2: GTSNPN and SVGIG (reference sequence). The CDR3 length is 12 residues. CDR3 in DNA: TGTGCCTGGAGCGGACAGGGTGTCAAAGCTTTCTTT. Protein: CAWSGQGVKAFF.